Given below is one TCR beta chain in context. Antigen specificity is unknown. This sample was included in a study of cytomegalovirus exposure and HLA in healthy donors. Germline values: CDR1 SQVTM, CDR2 ANQGSEA. V lost 7 bases to trimming and J lost 2 bases; unmatched junction nucleotides: 5. The CDR3 runs 12 residues. Study-level results: The authors reported that TCR beta sequences could predict HLA-A and HLA-B alleles. These predictions were accurate for most subjects in the first cohort. A previous analysis found most TCR beta V segments productive roughly 87% or roughly 30% of the time.

With 60 Vbeta and 13 Jbeta primers, the PCR was carried out. Method: immunoSEQ multiplex PCR; TCRdb's copy keeps in-frame clones and lacks some. The sample carries 140,000 to 150,000 clones, approximately 78% recorded once. The chain has TRBV29-1 and TRBJ2-7; 7 bases agree with TRBD1. The specimen sequenced was PBMCs. The clonotype comes from a man aged 40-55 years in good health and CMV-seropositive. CDR3 region: CSARDSAYEQYF. The CDR3 region has the DNA TGCAGCGCACGGGACAGTGCCTACGAGCAGTACTTC.